This note documents a single TCR beta chain sequence. From germline, CDR1 is MNHNS and CDR2 SASEGT. Trimming shortened V by 2 bases and J by 3 bases, and 13 bases separated the two germline ends. The CDR3 is 15 amino acids. Data came from immunoSEQ multiplex PCR; TCRdb stores just in-frame clones and leaves some out. The table records 100,000 to 120,000 clones, 65% to 85% of them present only once. This entry belongs to a study of blood T cell repertoires in COVID-19. Study context: Samples of COVID-19 (acute and convalescent) were obtained from the United States, Italy and Spain.

The sequenced sample consisted of peripheral blood. This chain uses TRBV6-1 with TRBJ1-1; no reliable D call. This clonotype was obtained from a middle-aged man with acute or convalescent COVID-19. The CDR3 DNA reads as TGTGCCAGCAGTGAACATGCAGGAGGCTACACTGAAGCTTTCTTT. Amino acids: CASSEHAGGYTEAFF.